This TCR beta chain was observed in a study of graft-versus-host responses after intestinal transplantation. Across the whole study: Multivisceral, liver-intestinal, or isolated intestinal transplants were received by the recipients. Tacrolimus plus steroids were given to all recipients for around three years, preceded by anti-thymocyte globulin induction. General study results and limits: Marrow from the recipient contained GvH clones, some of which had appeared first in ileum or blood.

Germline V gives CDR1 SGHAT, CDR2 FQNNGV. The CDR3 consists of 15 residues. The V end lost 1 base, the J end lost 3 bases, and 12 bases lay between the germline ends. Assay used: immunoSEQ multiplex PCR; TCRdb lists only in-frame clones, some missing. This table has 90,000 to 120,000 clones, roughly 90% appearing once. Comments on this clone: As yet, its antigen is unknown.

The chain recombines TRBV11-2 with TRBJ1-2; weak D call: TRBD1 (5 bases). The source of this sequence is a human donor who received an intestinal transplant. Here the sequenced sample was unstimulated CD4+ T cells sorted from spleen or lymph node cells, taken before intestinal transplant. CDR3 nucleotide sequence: TGTGCCAGCAGCTTAGGGCAGGGAAACGACTATGGCTACACCTTC. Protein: CASSLGQGNDYGYTF. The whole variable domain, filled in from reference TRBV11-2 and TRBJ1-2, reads EAGVAQSPRYKIIEKRQSVAFWCNPISGHATLYWYQQILGQGPKLLIQFQNNGVVDDSQLPKDRFSAERLKGVDSTLKIQPAKLEDSAVYLCASSLGQGNDYGYTFGSGTRLTVV.